These T cell receptor beta chains were read from a single sample in a study of Graves' ophthalmopathy and Graves' hyperthyroidism. TCRdb re-called the multiplex PCR reads through MiXCR, storing one row per CDR3 protein. The sample has some 750,000 distinct CDR3 sequences, around 40% seen once; the top ten hold 44%. What was sequenced was peripheral blood. These receptors were taken from an adult man with Graves' ophthalmopathy. The CDR3 runs from the conserved cysteine through the conserved F or W. Fields, in order: clone size, V gene, D gene, J gene, CDR3 DNA, CDR3 protein. The D gene is left open where the match is weak. Size is stated for part of the rows, as once, few or many counts, or as a class when the clone is expanded.

NA	TRBV29-1	NA	TRBJ1-5	TGCAGCGTCGGACCCAGTGGCAATCAGCCCCAGCATTTT	CSVGPSGNQPQHF
many	TRBV2	NA	TRBJ1-4	TGTGCCAGCAGTGAGGGTACGACTAATGAAAAACTGTTTTTT	CASSEGTTNEKLFF
NA	TRBV19	TRBD1	TRBJ2-7	TGTGCCAGTAGTTACGCTTTTACAGGGGGACCCTACGAGCAGTACTTC	CASSYAFTGGPYEQYF
few	TRBV14	NA	TRBJ2-7	TGTGCCAGCAGCCTTCGACAGGCCACCTACGAGCAGTACTTC	CASSLRQATYEQYF
NA	TRBV10-3	NA	TRBJ1-6	TGTGCCATCAGTGAGTCGGGATTGGATTCACCCCTCCACTTT	CAISESGLDSPLHF
NA	TRBV9	TRBD1	TRBJ2-6	TGTGCCAGCAGCATGACAGGGTCTGGGACCAACGTCCTGACTTTC	CASSMTGSGTNVLTF
NA	TRBV5-6	TRBD2	TRBJ2-5	TGTGCCAGCAGCTATAAGACTAGCGGGAAAGAGACCCAGTACTTC	CASSYKTSGKETQYF
NA	TRBV7-9	TRBD1	TRBJ2-5	TGTGCCAGCTGCACGGACAGGGTAGTAGGAGAGACCCAGTACTTC	CASCTDRVVGETQYF
NA	TRBV9	NA	TRBJ1-3	TGTGCCAGCAGCGGGTTTGGCTACACCATATATTTT	CASSGFGYTIYF
many	TRBV7-9	TRBD1	TRBJ1-6	TGTGCCAGCAGCTTAGGACGGACAGGGTATAATTCACCCCTCCACTTT	CASSLGRTGYNSPLHF
NA	TRBV9	NA	TRBJ1-4	TGTGCCAGCAGCGTATCTTCAGGGCCTGAAAAACTGTTCTTT	CASSVSSGPEKLFF
NA	TRBV5-1	TRBD1	TRBJ2-6	TGCGCCAGCAGCCCCCCGACAGGGACTGGGGCCAACGTCCTGACTTTC	CASSPPTGTGANVLTF
NA	TRBV20-1	TRBD2	TRBJ2-5	TGCAGTGCTTATTCCAGCGGGAGTGGCGAGACCCAGTACTTC	CSAYSSGSGETQYF
few	TRBV20-1	TRBD1	TRBJ1-4	TGCAGTGCTAGAGATCCTAGGGGGCGAGGGTATGAAAAACTGTTTTTT	CSARDPRGRGYEKLFF
NA	TRBV9	NA	TRBJ2-5	TGTGCCAGCAGCCAAGAAGAGGGCCAGGGGAGGCGGGAGACCCAGTACTTC	CASSQEEGQGRRETQYF
NA	TRBV4-3	NA	TRBJ1-5	TGCGCCAGCAGCCAAGAACCTTCGAATCAGCCCCAGCATTTT	CASSQEPSNQPQHF
NA	TRBV10-2	TRBD1	TRBJ1-2	TGCGCCAGCAGCACCACCGGGACAGGGGTGAAACATGGCTACACCTTC	CASSTTGTGVKHGYTF
once	TRBV25-1	NA	TRBJ1-2	TGTGCCAGCAGCGCCGTCGGGCAGCGATATGGCTACACCTTC	CASSAVGQRYGYTF
NA	TRBV7-9	TRBD1	TRBJ2-5	TGTGCCAGCCTTGCGTCCGGGACAGGGGAAGAGACCCAGTACTTC	CASLASGTGEETQYF
many	TRBV5-4	NA	TRBJ1-2	TGTGCCAGCAGCCTGACAGAGCTTGGCTACACCTTC	CASSLTELGYTF
NA	TRBV20-1	TRBD2	TRBJ2-7	TGCAGTGCCGGGACTAGCGGGAGGAATGAGCAGTACTTC	CSAGTSGRNEQYF
few	TRBV20-1	NA	TRBJ2-7	TGCAGTGCTAGTGGGTTGTGGGGCCCCTACGAGCAGTACTTC	CSASGLWGPYEQYF
NA	TRBV2	NA	TRBJ1-5	TGTGCCAGCACCCTTCGGAATCAGCCCCAGCATTTT	CASTLRNQPQHF
many	TRBV10-3	NA	TRBJ2-5	TGTGCCCCATCGGAGTTATTTGTAATACAGACCCAGTACTTC	CAPSELFVIQTQYF
once	TRBV25-1	TRBD1	TRBJ2-2	TGTGCCAGCACTGACAGGGTGGACACCGGGGAGCCGTTTTTT	CASTDRVDTGEPFF
NA	TRBV5-4	NA	TRBJ1-2	TGCGCCAGCAGCCAAGGGTCCGATGGCTACACCTTC	CASSQGSDGYTF
few	TRBV14	NA	TRBJ1-3	TGTGCCAGCAGCCAAGTCAGAGCTGGAAACACCATATATTTT	CASSQVRAGNTIYF
NA	TRBV19	TRBD1	TRBJ1-5	TGTGCCAGTAGTACCCAGACAGGGAATTTTCGCAATCAGCCCCAGCATTTT	CASSTQTGNFRNQPQHF
NA	TRBV7-9	TRBD2	TRBJ2-2	TGTGCCAGCAGCTCCCACCCGACTAGCGGGGCGAACACCGGGGAGCTGTTTTTT	CASSSHPTSGANTGELFF
NA	TRBV15	NA	TRBJ2-5	TGTGCCACCAGCAGGTCTGGGGGGCAGGAGACCCAGTACTTC	CATSRSGGQETQYF
many	TRBV7-6	NA	TRBJ2-5	TGTGCCAGCAGCTTAGAGACTACTGTAGAGACCCAGTACTTC	CASSLETTVETQYF
NA	TRBV5-1	NA	TRBJ1-1	TGCGCCAGCAGCTTGCGTCTAGGGGTGACTGAAGCTTTCTTT	CASSLRLGVTEAFF
NA	TRBV5-1	NA	TRBJ1-1	TGCGCCAGCACTCGGGAATTGGGCGCTGAAGCTTTCTTT	CASTRELGAEAFF
many	TRBV20-1	NA	TRBJ2-7	TGCAGTGCTAGGGGCAAGTACGAGCAGTACTTC	CSARGKYEQYF
few	TRBV12-5	TRBD1	TRBJ1-1	TGTGCTAGTGGTTTCACTTCAGGGGGCTCGAACACTGAAGCTTTCTTT	CASGFTSGGSNTEAFF
many	TRBV11-3	NA	TRBJ1-1	TGTGCCAGCAGCCCCCGACAAACTGCTGAAGCTTTCTTT	CASSPRQTAEAFF
NA	TRBV2	NA	TRBJ2-7	TGTGCCAGCAGTGGGCCGGGGTCCTACGAGCAGTACTTC	CASSGPGSYEQYF
NA	TRBV25-1	TRBD1	TRBJ2-2	TGTGCCAGCAGCTTATCTATTTACGACAGGGACGAGAACACCGGGGAGCTGTTTTTT	CASSLSIYDRDENTGELFF
once	TRBV25-1	NA	TRBJ1-4	TGTGCCAGCAGTGCGTCAGGGCCTAATGAAAAACTGTTTTTT	CASSASGPNEKLFF
NA	TRBV20-1	NA	TRBJ2-7	TGCAGTGCTAGACAGGGAACTAGATACTACGAGCAGTACTTC	CSARQGTRYYEQYF
NA	TRBV7-2	TRBD1	TRBJ2-7	TGTGCCAGCAGAGAGACAGGGGCCTACGAGCAGTACTTC	CASRETGAYEQYF
few	TRBV9	TRBD2	TRBJ2-7	TGTGCCAGCAGCGTGACTAGCGGGGACTACGAGCAGTACTTC	CASSVTSGDYEQYF
NA	TRBV24-1	TRBD1	TRBJ2-2	TGTGCCAGCAGTTCGGACAGGGGGCGCAACACCGGGGAGCTGTTTTTT	CASSSDRGRNTGELFF
few	TRBV10-2	TRBD2	TRBJ2-7	TGCGCCAGCAGTGAGGATAGCGGGACCTCCTACGAGCAGTACTTC	CASSEDSGTSYEQYF
NA	TRBV2	NA	TRBJ1-5	TGTGCCAGCACATTGGCCTCCTGGAATCAGCCCCAGCATTTT	CASTLASWNQPQHF
NA	TRBV25-1	TRBD1	TRBJ1-1	TGTGCCAGCAGTGTTGGGACAGGGAAGGGCAACACTGAAGCTTTCTTT	CASSVGTGKGNTEAFF
NA	TRBV29-1	TRBD1	TRBJ2-7	TGCAGCGTTGAAACGACAGGGGCTACCTACGAGCAGTACTTC	CSVETTGATYEQYF
many	TRBV29-1	TRBD2	TRBJ2-5	TGCAGCGTTGAACTAGCGGGGGAAGAGACCCAGTACTTC	CSVELAGEETQYF